This T cell receptor beta chain stems from a study of blood T cell repertoires in COVID-19. Study information: Nucleic acid was either cDNA or gDNA, and it came from T cells, B-cell-depleted T cells, or PBMCs.

Profiling relied on immunoSEQ multiplex PCR, and the TCRdb table lists in-frame clones only, not all of them. The table includes around 170,000 clones, about 88% detected once. V was clipped by 8 bases and J by 5 bases; unmatched bases: 17. The CDR3 runs to 16 residues. Germline V gene data show CDR1 as LNHDA and CDR2 as SQIVND (reference sequence). Source material: peripheral blood. This receptor was taken from a woman aged 30 to 39 with active or convalescent COVID-19. The chain combines TRBV19 with TRBJ1-2, with 7 nucleotides matching TRBD1. The CDR3, as DNA: TGTGCCAGTTCCCCCAAGCGGACAGGATTTAGATATGGCTACACCTTC. It specifies CASSPKRTGFRYGYTF.